This passage covers 24 T cell receptor beta chains from one sample sequenced in a study of T cell repertoires in cytomegalovirus infection. These receptors have no known antigen. Each CDR3 protein gets one entry after TCRdb re-called the reads with MiXCR. This repertoire shows approximately 110,000 distinct CDR3 sequences, more than 25% found once; its top ten account for about 54%. Sequenced here: CD8+ T cells from cultured PBMCs, sampled from culture after CMV antigen stimulation. These receptors all come from a human donor in good health (CMV status not recorded). Some clones in this sample may be carry-over from other donors' samples.

The chain couples TRBV19 to TRBJ1-1; D call uncertain. This CDR3 is built from 13 residues. Trimming took off 9 bases at V and 5 bases at J, with 16 bases between the two ends. Germline values: CDR1 LNHDA, CDR2 SQIVND (reference sequence). As DNA, the CDR3 is TGTGCCAGCCTGGTGAGACCGGGGACTGAAGCTTTCTTT. Translation: CASLVRPGTEAFF. Variable domain in full (rest from reference TRBV19 and TRBJ1-1): DGGITQSPKYLFRKEGQNVTLSCEQNLNHDAMYWYRQDPGQGLRLIYYSQIVNDFQKGDIAEGYSVSREKKESFPLTVTSAQKNPTAFYLCASLVRPGTEAFFGQGTRLTVV.

This clonotype is a singleton in its sample. The J gene is TRBJ2-7, the V gene TRBV7-6; D is unclear. Germline assignment: CDR1 SGHVS and CDR2 FNYEAQ. CDR3 size: 13 residues. Trimming left V 4 bases short and J 4 bases short, with 11 bases between. CDR3 bases: TGTGCCAGCAGCTATCCAGGACGGTACGAGCAGTACTTC. As protein: CASSYPGRYEQYF.

Ten or more counts support this clonotype. CDR3 in DNA: TGTGCCAGCAGCCCGGGGACTAGCGGGGGGGCAGATACGCAGTATTTT. This codes for CASSPGTSGGADTQYF. The rearrangement uses TRBV11-3 and TRBJ2-3, with 16 positions matching TRBD2. Germline CDR1 and CDR2: SGHNT and YENEEA. The CDR3 consists of 16 residues. Trimming at V came to 5 bases and at J to 4 bases, leaving 3 bases not matched to a gene.

The chain employs TRBV24-1 and TRBJ1-1; D is undetermined. The CDR3 runs to 12 residues. The germline gives CDR1 KGHDR, CDR2 SFDVKD. V gave up 4 bases and J gave up 7 bases, with 9 bases separating them. The CDR3 region is CATSDDGYEAFF. DNA of the CDR3: TGTGCCACCAGTGACGACGGATATGAAGCTTTCTTT.

This clonotype was recorded a few times. This chain joins TRBV2 and TRBJ2-1, with D maybe TRBD2 (7 bases). Trimming left V 7 bases short and J 5 bases short, with 15 bases between. The germline V gene has CDR1 SNHLY and CDR2 FYNNEI. The length of the CDR3 is 14 residues. The CDR3, as DNA: TGTGCCAGCACCGAGGGAGGGGGGAACAATGAGCAGTTCTTC. This sequence encodes CASTEGGGNNEQFF.

The CDR3 nucleotides read TGCGCCAGCAGCTTCGGGACAGGTTACAATGAGCAGTTCTTC. Translating gives CASSFGTGYNEQFF. The chain carries TRBV5-1 and TRBJ2-1, with TRBD1 matching over 8 bases. V shed 2 bases and J 4 bases; nucleotides not matched to a gene: 2. The CDR3 extends over 14 amino acids. Germline V gene sequence: CDR1 SGHRS, CDR2 YFSETQ.

This clonotype has just a few counts. The chain joins TRBV7-9 to TRBJ1-2; TRBD1 matches 9 bases. V was pared by 5 bases and J by 7 bases, with 8 bases of the junction left unmatched. The CDR3 is made up of 14 amino acids. In germline, CDR1 is SEHNR, CDR2 FQNEAQ (reference sequence). CDR3 DNA: TGTGCCAGCAGCACCTCGGGACAGGGAGTTGGCTACACCTTC. As protein: CASSTSGQGVGYTF.

This clonotype was seen only a few times. The chain has TRBV7-6 and TRBJ2-2; D call uncertain. With 5 bases removed from V and 1 base from J, the gap between germline ends came to 5 bases. The CDR3 runs to 13 residues. CDR1 is SGHVS and CDR2 is FNYEAQ in the germline V gene. CDR3 sequence: CASSPENTGELFF. CDR3 nucleotide sequence: TGTGCCAGCAGCCCCGAGAACACCGGGGAGCTGTTTTTT.

The rearrangement uses TRBV2 and TRBJ2-1, with no clear D. V shed 6 bases and J shed 8 bases, with 8 bases lying between them. Germline V gives CDR1 SNHLY, CDR2 FYNNEI. CDR3 size: 11 residues. CDR3 sequence: CASRTLDEQFF. CDR3 nucleotide sequence: TGTGCCAGCAGAACCTTGGATGAGCAGTTCTTC.

The sample holds a few counts of this clonotype. The V gene is TRBV7-9, the J gene TRBJ1-2, with TRBD1 matching over 10 bases. The CDR3 contains 16 residues. Germline-derived CDR1 and CDR2 are SEHNR and FQNEAQ (reference sequence). The ends lost 9 bases at V and 1 base at J; junction bases unmatched: 11. The CDR3 bases are TGTGCCAGTCCGAGGACAGGGGGACATTTTAACTATGGCTACACCTTC. It translates to CASPRTGGHFNYGYTF.

Ten or more counts support this clonotype. The chain joins TRBV7-2 to TRBJ2-1; no clear D gene. Germline loops: CDR1 SGHTA, CDR2 FQGNSA. The germline V and J ends were trimmed by 4 bases and 8 bases, with 12 bases remaining between them. The CDR3 extends over 13 amino acids. The CDR3 DNA reads TGTGCCAGCAGCTGGACGCCTGGCGATGAGCAGTTCTTC. Protein sequence: CASSWTPGDEQFF. The full variable domain, completed using reference TRBV7-2 and TRBJ2-1, is GAGVSQSPSNKVTEKGKDVELRCDPISGHTALYWYRQSLGQGLEFLIYFQGNSAPDKSGLPSDRFSAERTGGSVSTLTIQRTQQEDSAVYLCASSWTPGDEQFFGPGTRLTVL.

This clonotype was detected many times. The chain couples TRBV7-2 to TRBJ2-1; D is possibly TRBD2 (6 bases). CDR3 size: 16 residues. Trimming shortened V by 5 bases and J by 3 bases, and 17 bases separated the two germline ends. The germline V gene has CDR1 SGHTA and CDR2 FQGNSA. DNA for the CDR3: TGTGCCAGCAGCGTCTCCGGACGGGACTTCTACAATGAGCAGTTCTTC. Amino acid sequence: CASSVSGRDFYNEQFF.

This clonotype was counted many times. The genes are TRBV27 and TRBJ2-2; D unclear. The CDR3 runs to 11 residues. V was pared by 8 bases and J by 3 bases, with 4 bases between. The V gene's germline CDR1 is MNHEY and CDR2 SMNVEV (reference sequence). CDR3 in DNA: TGTGCCAGCCGCGACACCGGGGAGCTGTTTTTT. It translates to CASRDTGELFF.

The sample holds a few counts of this clonotype. This sequence joins TRBV27 and TRBJ2-4; D ambiguous. V lost 4 bases and J 8 bases, leaving 12 bases between the germline ends. The CDR3 totals 13 residues. In germline, CDR1 is MNHEY, CDR2 SMNVEV (reference sequence). This CDR3 reads CASSSNNWDIQYF. CDR3 nucleotide sequence: TGTGCCAGCAGTTCGAATAATTGGGACATTCAGTACTTC.

The J gene is TRBJ2-7, the V gene TRBV9; D gene unclear. There are 14 residues in the CDR3. V shed 1 base and J shed 7 bases, with 15 bases lying between them. Germline V gene data show CDR1 as SGDLS and CDR2 as YYNGEE. CDR3 nucleotides: TGTGCCAGCAGCGTATATGGACGGCCCGGGGAGCAGTACTTC. This encodes CASSVYGRPGEQYF.

This chain joins TRBV11-1 and TRBJ1-1; 9 nucleotides agree with TRBD1. The CDR3 is made up of 16 amino acids. From germline, CDR1 is SGHAT and CDR2 FQDESV (reference sequence). Trimming cost V 6 bases and J 5 bases; bases outside gene matches: 13. CDR3: CASSIGTGFPGTEAFF. The DNA for the CDR3 is TGTGCCAGCAGTATCGGGACAGGGTTCCCGGGGACTGAAGCTTTCTTT.

This clonotype was picked up a small number of times. This rearrangement joins TRBV7-2 to TRBJ2-5; D gene ambiguous. CDR3 length: 13 amino acids. CDR1 is SGHTA and CDR2 is FQGNSA in the germline V gene. V shed 5 bases and J shed 3 bases, with 10 bases lying between them. This CDR3 is CASSTPREETQYF. Here the CDR3 DNA reads TGTGCCAGCAGCACACCACGGGAAGAGACCCAGTACTTC. Supplemented by reference TRBV7-2 and TRBJ2-5, the full variable domain reads GAGVSQSPSNKVTEKGKDVELRCDPISGHTALYWYRQSLGQGLEFLIYFQGNSAPDKSGLPSDRFSAERTGGSVSTLTIQRTQQEDSAVYLCASSTPREETQYFGPGTRLLVL.

The rearrangement links TRBV28 to TRBJ2-5; 15 nucleotides align to TRBD2. This CDR3 spans 19 amino acids. Germline V gene data show CDR1 as MDHEN and CDR2 as SYDVKM. Unmatched junction bases numbered 12, after V lost 2 bases and J lost 5 bases. The CDR3 sequence is CASSLGFWTSGGAAETQYF. CDR3 coding DNA: TGTGCCAGCAGTTTAGGCTTCTGGACTAGCGGGGGGGCGGCGGAGACCCAGTACTTC. The full variable domain, completed using reference TRBV28 and TRBJ2-5, is DVKVTQSSRYLVKRTGEKVFLECVQDMDHENMFWYRQDPGLGLRLIYFSYDVKMKEKGDIPEGYSVSREKKERFSLILESASTNQTSMYLCASSLGFWTSGGAAETQYFGPGTRLLVL.

This clonotype was observed a few times. The chain employs TRBV20-1 and TRBJ2-5, with a weak D call TRBD2 (5 bases). V was cut by 0 bases and J by 2 bases, with 16 bases left in between. The CDR3 runs 16 residues. Per the germline V gene, CDR1 is DFQATT and CDR2 is SNEGSKA (reference sequence). The CDR3 region has the DNA TGCAGTGCTAGAGATCCCTTACTAGATTTACAAGAGACCCAGTACTTC. This sequence encodes CSARDPLLDLQETQYF.

This clonotype was picked up many times. The V call is TRBV6-1, the J call TRBJ1-2; D possibly corresponds to TRBD1 (6 bases). Germline V gene sequence: CDR1 MNHNS, CDR2 SASEGT. The CDR3 runs to 15 residues. The V end was cut by 5 bases, the J end by 4 bases, with 17 bases between. The CDR3 spells CASSFSGVPVYGYTF. CDR3 bases: TGTGCCAGCAGTTTTTCAGGGGTACCTGTCTATGGCTACACCTTC.

To note about this clonotype: The germline gene is not matched at one end of the junction; a read error may be the cause. The rearrangement joins TRBV7-6 to TRBJ2-3; weak D call: TRBD2 (5 bases). CDR3 length equals 15 residues. Germline-derived CDR1 and CDR2 are SGHVS and FNYEAQ. CDR3 in amino acids: CASSSDGVGTDTQYF. The CDR3 coding sequence is TGTGCTAGCAGCTCGGACGGGGTAGGCACAGATACGCAGTATTTT.

J is TRBJ1-2 and V is TRBV6-6; D is perhaps TRBD1 (6 bases). This CDR3 has 16 amino acids. The V end was cut by 6 bases, the J end by 6 bases, with 23 bases between. Germline V CDR1 and CDR2: MNHNY, SVGAGI (reference sequence). The CDR3 reads CASRIRASQGIHGYTF. The CDR3, as DNA: TGTGCCAGCAGAATCCGGGCCTCTCAGGGGATTCATGGCTACACCTTC.

Many counts were recorded for this clonotype. The chain is built from TRBV29-1 and TRBJ2-1, with 10 bases fitting TRBD2. The germline V gene encodes CDR1 SQVTM and CDR2 ANQGSEA. The CDR3 extends over 15 amino acids. V trimming: 3 bases; J trimming: 6 bases; junction bases outside the gene matches: 8. DNA of the CDR3: TGCAGCGTTGACACCAGCGGGGGGGCCGGCAATGAGCAGTTCTTC. This translates into CSVDTSGGAGNEQFF.

V gene TRBV7-2 combines with J gene TRBJ1-1, with D perhaps TRBD1 (6 bases). Trimming took off 1 base at V and 12 bases at J, with 18 bases between the two ends. The CDR3 runs to 14 residues. The V gene's germline CDR1 is SGHTA and CDR2 FQGNSA. The CDR3 DNA follows: TGTGCCAGCAGCTTAGGTACAGGGAGGGTTCGCACTTTCTTT. It codes for CASSLGTGRVRTFF.